This TCR beta chain was observed in a study of blood T cell repertoires in COVID-19. Overall study: Sites in the United States, Italy and Spain provided acute and convalescent COVID-19 samples.

This clone was observed a single time. Assay used: immunoSEQ multiplex PCR; TCRdb lists only in-frame clones, some missing. The sample consists of under 200,000 clones, about 74% of them appearing once. There are 17 residues in the CDR3. Germline CDR1 and CDR2: LNHNV and YYDKDF (reference sequence). V was clipped by 0 bases and J by 0 bases, with 15 bases between them. This TCR derives from a man between 60 and 75 years old with acute or convalescent COVID-19. The sample taken for sequencing was peripheral blood. This chain uses TRBV15 with TRBJ2-7; a possible D gene is TRBD1 (5 bases). The CDR3 spells CATSRDLGAAFSYEQYF. The CDR3 nucleotides read TGTGCCACCAGCAGAGATCTAGGGGCAGCCTTCTCCTACGAGCAGTACTTC.